This T cell receptor (beta chain) emerged from a study of blood T cell repertoires in COVID-19. Profiling relied on immunoSEQ multiplex PCR, and the TCRdb table lists in-frame clones only, not all of them. The table lists around 310,000 clones, approximately 90% of them singletons. Germline values: CDR1 SGDLS, CDR2 YYNGEE. V was trimmed by 4 bases and J by 2 bases, leaving 13 bases between them. There are 14 residues in the CDR3. V gene TRBV9 combines with J gene TRBJ2-7; D possibly corresponds to TRBD2 (5 bases). The receptor's source is a woman between 40 and 50 years old who had recovered from COVID-19. The material sequenced was PBMCs or T cells enriched from blood (not recorded which). In nucleotides, the CDR3 is TGTGCCAGCAGCCCGGCCGGGGAGACCTACGAGCAGTACTTC. Encoded protein: CASSPAGETYEQYF.